This passage covers 9 T cell receptor beta chains from one sample sequenced in a study of molecular identifiers for immune sequencing clone quantification. TCRdb re-derived calls from the PCR reads in MiXCR, one entry per CDR3 protein. The table lists 350,000 or so distinct CDR3 sequences, around a fifth of them singletons. The specimen sequenced was naive CD8+ T cells from blood, with Jurkat cell RNA spiked in. The subset denotes: FACS-sorted CD8+CD4-CCR7+CD45RA+ naive T cells. These receptors were collected from a human donor in good health. Some libraries in this study had Jurkat cell RNA spiked in.

About this clonotype itself: This may be a read error: a much more frequent sequence differs by one nucleotide. The genes are TRBV12-3 or TRBV12-4 and TRBJ2-2; TRBD1 agrees at 8 bases. The CDR3 is made up of 14 amino acids. The J segment lost 1 base and the V segment lost 8 bases, leaving 3 bases of the junction unmatched. CDR3 nucleotides: TGTGCCAGCGGACAGGGATTGAACACCGGGGAGCTGTTTTTT. This gives the protein CASGQGLNTGELFF.

J is TRBJ1-1 and V is TRBV10-2; 7 positions match TRBD1. The CDR3 covers 13 residues. Germline trimming cut 7 bases from V and 5 bases from J; bases unmatched to any gene: 7. Germline CDR1 is WSHSY and CDR2 is SAAADI. CDR3 amino acids: CASTLDRTTEAFF. CDR3 DNA sequence: TGCGCCAGCACCTTGGACAGGACGACTGAAGCTTTCTTT.

This clonotype was counted only a few times. A read error may explain this, as a much larger clone is one base away. V gene TRBV11-3 combines with J gene TRBJ2-1, with 9 bases fitting TRBD2. V dropped 4 bases and J dropped 6; count of bases not matched to a gene: 7. The CDR3 has 15 amino acids. In germline, CDR1 is SGHNT, CDR2 YENEEA. The CDR3 nucleotides read TGTGCCAGCAGCTCAATTAGCGGGAGAGGCAATGAGCAGTTCTTC. Protein sequence: CASSSISGRGNEQFF.

This clonotype was observed a handful of times. The rearrangement links TRBV11-2 to TRBJ1-1, with D unresolved. The length of the CDR3 is 13 residues. Between the trimmed V and J ends, which lost 3 bases and 6 bases, there was a span of 11 bases. The germline CDR1 and CDR2 sequences are SGHAT and FQNNGV. CDR3 residues: CASSFREGSEAFF. The CDR3 bases are TGTGCCAGCAGCTTTAGAGAGGGTTCTGAAGCTTTCTTT.

This clonotype was counted between two and nine times. V gene TRBV6-2 or TRBV6-3 combines with J gene TRBJ2-7, with D perhaps TRBD1 or TRBD2 (10 bases each). The length of the CDR3 is 20 residues. The germline CDR1 and CDR2 sequences are MNHEY and SVGEGT. The germline V and J ends were trimmed by 6 bases and 5 bases, with 35 bases remaining between them. The CDR3 DNA follows: TGTGCCAGCAGCTTACCCGGGACAGGGGCTAGCGGGAGCGTTCCCCACGAGCAGTACTTC. Protein sequence: CASSLPGTGASGSVPHEQYF.

This clonotype was counted ten times or more. The rearrangement links TRBV5-1 to TRBJ2-7, with D possibly TRBD2 on 6 matching bases. The CDR3 extends over 15 amino acids. Trimming stripped 2 bases from V and 1 base from J, with 13 bases between. CDR1 is SGHRS and CDR2 is YFSETQ in the germline V gene. In DNA form, the CDR3 reads TGCGCCAGCAGCTTTACTAGCAGCCTGTCCTACGAGCAGTACTTC. Residues: CASSFTSSLSYEQYF.

With regard to this clonotype: It may be a read error: a sequence one base away is much more abundant. CDR3 region: CASRRRRESTEAFF. The CDR3 DNA is TGTGCCAGCAGGAGACGGCGGGAGAGCACTGAAGCTTTCTTT. The chain links TRBV6-1 to TRBJ1-1; D ambiguous. Trimming stripped 6 bases from V and 4 bases from J, with 15 bases between. The CDR3 contains 14 residues. CDR1 MNHNS and CDR2 SASEGT come from the germline V gene.

This clonotype was counted many times. The chain recombines TRBV20-1 with TRBJ2-3; D is possibly TRBD1 (6 bases). Between the trimmed V and J ends, which lost 3 bases and 5 bases, there was a span of 18 bases. CDR1 and CDR2 from the germline V gene are DFQATT and SNEGSKA (reference sequence). CDR3 length equals 15 residues. CDR3 in DNA: TGCAGTGCTAGGATCGTGGGGGCCGGAGAAGATACGCAGTATTTT. It codes for CSARIVGAGEDTQYF.

This clonotype was seen ten or more times. This rearrangement joins TRBV20-1 to TRBJ2-3, with D maybe TRBD1 (5 bases). This CDR3 comprises 14 residues. The V end was cut by 6 bases, the J end by 5 bases, with 18 bases between. Per germline, CDR1 DFQATT and CDR2 SNEGSKA (reference sequence). The CDR3 nucleotides read TGCAGTGCCCCGGGTCAGGGTTTCGAAGATACGCAGTATTTT. It codes for CSAPGQGFEDTQYF.